This TCR beta chain appears in the sequencing data of a study of cytomegalovirus exposure and HLA in healthy donors. With regard to this clone: Antigen specificity is unknown.

Profiling relied on immunoSEQ multiplex PCR, and the TCRdb table lists in-frame clones only, not all of them. Seen here are 65,000 to 80,000 clones, less than 95% observed once, and the top ten hold 1.5% to 2%. Findings and limits, study-wide: In the approximately 120 validation repertoires, a later analysis found that first-cohort TCR clusters tended to co-occur. The dataset shows that most TCR sequences were rare, while some public TCRs occurred in many donors. TCR beta chains numbering some 160 were designated cytomegalovirus-associated.

The source material was PBMCs. This receptor was obtained from a young woman in good health and CMV-seropositive.

For the CDR3, the DNA is TGTGCCTGGAGTGAGGCGGGGGGCACAGATACGCAGTATTTT. Protein product: CAWSEAGGTDTQYF. The chain links TRBV30 to TRBJ2-3, with 7 bases that match TRBD2. CDR1 GTSNPN and CDR2 SVGIG come from the germline V gene (reference sequence). V was pared by 1 base and J by 1 base, with 2 bases of the junction left unmatched. CDR3 length: 14 residues.